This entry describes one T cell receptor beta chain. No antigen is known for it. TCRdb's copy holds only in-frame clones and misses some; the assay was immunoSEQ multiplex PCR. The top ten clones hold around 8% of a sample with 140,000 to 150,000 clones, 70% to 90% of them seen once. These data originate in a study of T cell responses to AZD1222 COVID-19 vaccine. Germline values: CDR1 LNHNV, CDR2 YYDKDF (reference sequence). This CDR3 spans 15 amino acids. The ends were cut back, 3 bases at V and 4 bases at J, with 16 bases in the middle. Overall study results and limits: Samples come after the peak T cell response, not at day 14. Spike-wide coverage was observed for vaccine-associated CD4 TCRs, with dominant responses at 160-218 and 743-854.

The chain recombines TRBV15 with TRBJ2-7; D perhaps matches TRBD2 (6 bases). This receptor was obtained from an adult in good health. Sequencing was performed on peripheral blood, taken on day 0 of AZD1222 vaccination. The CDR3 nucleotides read TGTGCCACCAGCAGCGGGAGCGGCGAGCTGTACGAGCAGTACTTC. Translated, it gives CATSSGSGELYEQYF.